The subject of this entry is one TCR beta chain. These data come from a study of blood T cell repertoires in COVID-19. Profiled with immunoSEQ multiplex PCR; TCRdb holds only in-frame clones, not every one. The data show a few hundred thousand clones, approximately 83% seen once. The germline V gene encodes CDR1 LNHDA and CDR2 SQIVND (reference sequence). V lost 5 bases, J lost 2 bases, and 8 bases stayed unmatched. The CDR3 has 16 amino acids. The sequence came from a woman aged 60-75 years who had recovered from COVID-19. The chain employs TRBV19 and TRBJ1-4, with TRBD1 identical over 7 bases. The material sequenced was PBMCs or T cells enriched from blood (not recorded which). CDR3 sequence (DNA): TGTGCCAGTAGTGCTGGTGACAGGGTGACTAATGAAAAACTGTTTTTT. This sequence encodes CASSAGDRVTNEKLFF.